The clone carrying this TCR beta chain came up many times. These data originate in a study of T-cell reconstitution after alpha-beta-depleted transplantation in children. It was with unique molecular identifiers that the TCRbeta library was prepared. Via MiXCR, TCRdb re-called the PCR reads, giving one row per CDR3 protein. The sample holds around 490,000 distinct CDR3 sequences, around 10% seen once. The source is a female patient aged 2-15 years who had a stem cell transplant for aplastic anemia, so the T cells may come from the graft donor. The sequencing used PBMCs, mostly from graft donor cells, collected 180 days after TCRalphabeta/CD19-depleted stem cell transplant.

As DNA, the CDR3 is TGTGCCAGCCGCCCTGAATGGGAGACCCAGTACTTC. Amino acids: CASRPEWETQYF. The chain recombines TRBV19 with TRBJ2-5; no clear D. The V gene's germline CDR1 is LNHDA and CDR2 SQIVND (reference sequence). The CDR3 extends over 12 amino acids. V was pared by 9 bases and J by 5 bases, with 13 bases between.